This T cell receptor (beta chain) was recorded in a study of T cell responses to AZD1222 COVID-19 vaccine. Using immunoSEQ multiplex PCR, the repertoire was profiled, and TCRdb retains in-frame clones only, with some absent. The profile covers about 160,000 clones, with around 89% appearing a single time and around 4.4% taken by the ten largest. The TCR was taken from an adult who received the AZD1222 COVID-19 vaccine. Sequencing was performed on peripheral blood, taken 28 days after the second AZD1222 dose.

The CDR3 protein is CASSGSSRATEAFF. CDR3 nucleotides: TGTGCCAGCAGTGGTTCTTCTCGCGCTACTGAAGCTTTCTTT. The chain employs TRBV25-1 and TRBJ1-1; D is uncertain. This CDR3 spans 14 amino acids. Looked up from germline, CDR1 is MGHDK and CDR2 is SYGVNS. Trimming cost V 4 bases and J 5 bases, with 14 bases left between them.